A single sample is the source of the 31 T cell receptor beta chains below, sequenced in a study of T cell responses to AZD1222 COVID-19 vaccine. The table came from immunoSEQ multiplex PCR; TCRdb's copy has only in-frame clones and leaves some out. The sample holds 50,000 to 65,000 clones; about nine tenths are singletons and the top ten take about 6%. The starting material was peripheral blood, obtained 28 days after the second dose of the MenACWY control vaccine. These receptors were obtained from an adult who received the MenACWY meningococcal vaccine as a control.

CDR3 loop: CASSPGPQAEAFF. CDR3 nucleotides: TGCGCCAGCTCCCCCGGGCCCCAGGCCGAAGCTTTCTTT. The V call is TRBV10-2, the J call TRBJ1-1; D uncertain. Trimming took 8 bases from V and 8 from J, leaving 18 bases between them. The CDR3 totals 13 residues. Germline assignment: CDR1 WSHSY and CDR2 SAAADI.

Only a few counts were recorded for this clone. The rearrangement uses TRBV9 and TRBJ2-1, with 7 nucleotides matching TRBD1. From germline, CDR1 is SGDLS and CDR2 YYNGEE. V lost 0 bases to trimming and J lost 10 bases; unmatched junction nucleotides: 7. The CDR3 runs 14 residues. CDR3 nucleotide sequence: TGTGCCAGCAGCGTAGCTTACAGGGGATCGGAGCAGTTCTTC. Its translation is CASSVAYRGSEQFF.

The rearrangement links TRBV11-2 to TRBJ1-5; D unresolved. CDR1 and CDR2 (germline): SGHAT, FQNNGV. V lost 5 bases, J lost 7 bases, and 18 bases lay in between. This CDR3 has 15 amino acids. Here the CDR3 reads CASSPWPPNGQPQHF. The CDR3 DNA reads as TGTGCCAGCAGCCCTTGGCCTCCCAACGGACAGCCCCAGCATTTT.

The V gene is TRBV5-1, the J gene TRBJ1-2, with 10 positions matching TRBD1. The ends lost 2 bases at V and 8 bases at J; junction bases unmatched: 12. Germline V lookup: CDR1 SGHRS, CDR2 YFSETQ. This CDR3 is built from 16 residues. CDR3 region: CASSFSPPGQGLGYTF. CDR3 nucleotides: TGCGCCAGCAGCTTTTCCCCGCCGGGACAGGGGTTGGGCTACACCTTC.

This clone was picked up a small number of times. The chain employs TRBV9 and TRBJ2-3, with TRBD2 as a possible D gene (5 bases). The CDR3 has 14 residues. Germline CDR1 reads SGDLS; CDR2 reads YYNGEE. Trimming pared 0 bases from V and 6 bases from J, leaving 11 bases between. CDR3 protein: CASSVGGFTDTQYF. DNA for the CDR3: TGTGCCAGCAGCGTAGGCGGGTTTACGGATACGCAGTATTTT.

The gene calls are TRBV12-3 or TRBV12-4 and TRBJ2-3; D call uncertain. V was clipped by 8 bases and J by 6 bases, with 6 bases between them. This CDR3 comprises 10 residues. Here the CDR3 DNA reads TGTGCCAGCGGTTGGGATACGCAGTATTTT. Its translation: CASGWDTQYF.

The chain employs TRBV7-9 and TRBJ2-1; 7 bases fit TRBD2. The CDR3 is 15 amino acids. CDR1 SEHNR and CDR2 FQNEAQ come from the germline V gene (reference sequence). The trim removed 2 bases at V and 4 bases at J, leaving 5 bases unmatched. CDR3 sequence (DNA): TGTGCCAGCAGCTTAAGCGGGACGGAATACAATGAGCAGTTCTTC. It is translated as CASSLSGTEYNEQFF.

This chain links TRBV7-2 with TRBJ2-5; D gene unclear. V lost 1 base, J lost 2 bases, and 11 bases lay in between. Germline values: CDR1 SGHTA, CDR2 FQGNSA. This CDR3 is built from 15 residues. The CDR3: CASSLVAKRQETQYF. In DNA form, the CDR3 reads TGTGCCAGCAGCTTAGTCGCTAAAAGACAAGAGACCCAGTACTTC.

The chain recombines TRBV6-5 with TRBJ1-2, with 10 bases fitting TRBD1. The CDR3 consists of 15 residues. V trimming: 4 bases; J trimming: 8 bases; junction bases outside the gene matches: 10. Germline V lookup: CDR1 MNHEY, CDR2 SVGAGI. The CDR3 sequence is CASSSPGQGTNGYTF. The CDR3 DNA reads as TGTGCCAGCAGTTCGCCGGGACAGGGGACTAACGGCTACACCTTC.

This clone has only one observation. The chain combines TRBV30 with TRBJ1-1; no firm D call. Trimming took off 6 bases at V and 0 bases at J, with 8 bases between the two ends. This CDR3 is 12 amino acids long. Germline assignment: CDR1 GTSNPN and CDR2 SVGIG (reference sequence). The CDR3 nucleotides are TGTGCCTGTACAACAGTGAACACTGAAGCTTTCTTT. It yields the protein CACTTVNTEAFF.

The rearrangement uses TRBV2 and TRBJ1-1; D gene uncertain. The CDR3 loop spans 12 amino acids. Trimming left V 8 bases short and J 5 bases short, with 12 bases between. Germline V CDR1 and CDR2: SNHLY, FYNNEI. The CDR3 DNA reads TGTGCCAGCGAATCGGTCTTGACTGAAGCTTTCTTT. Protein: CASESVLTEAFF.

This rearrangement joins TRBV3-1 (or the pseudogene TRBV3-2) to TRBJ1-1; D not certain. The germline gives CDR1 LGHDT, CDR2 YNNKEL (reference sequence). Trimming removed 3 bases at V and 5 bases at J, with 7 bases between. The CDR3 sequence is 12 residues long. As DNA, the CDR3 is TGTGCCAGCAGCCAGGGATGGACTGAAGCTTTCTTT. Amino acid sequence: CASSQGWTEAFF.

This chain joins TRBV7-2 and TRBJ2-7, with D possibly being TRBD2 (6 bases). Looked up from germline, CDR1 is SGHTA and CDR2 is FQGNSA. Trimming shortened V by 6 bases and J by 7 bases, and 16 bases separated the two germline ends. The CDR3 runs to 13 residues. For the CDR3, the DNA is TGTGCCAGCAGGTGGTCGGGGGAAGGTGAGCAGTACTTC. Its translation is CASRWSGEGEQYF.

There are a few counts of this clone. The chain links TRBV7-9 to TRBJ2-3, with D uncertain. CDR3 length: 14 amino acids. Deletions cut 4 bases from V and 10 bases from J, with 18 bases between. Germline CDR1 reads SEHNR; CDR2 reads FQNEAQ (reference sequence). CDR3 in amino acids: CASSSEGSSTSQYF. The CDR3 region has the DNA TGTGCCAGCAGCTCGGAAGGATCATCGACTTCGCAGTATTTT. Complete variable domain (other parts from reference TRBV7-9 and TRBJ2-3): DTGVSQNPRHKITKRGQNVTFRCDPISEHNRLYWYRQTLGQGPEFLTYFQNEAQLEKSRLLSDRFSAERPKGSFSTLEIQRTEQGDSAMYLCASSSEGSSTSQYFGPGTRLTVL.

The genes are TRBV5-4 and TRBJ2-3; D possibly corresponds to TRBD1 (6 bases). In germline, CDR1 is SGHNT, CDR2 YYREEE (reference sequence). V lost 0 bases and J 1 base, leaving 6 bases between the germline ends. This CDR3 spans 14 amino acids. The CDR3 here is CASSLDRGTDTQYF. CDR3 nucleotides: TGTGCCAGCAGCTTGGACAGGGGCACAGATACGCAGTATTTT. Based on the CDR3 plus reference TRBV5-4 and TRBJ2-3, the full variable domain is ETGVTQSPTHLIKTRGQQVTLRCSSQSGHNTVSWYQQALGQGPQFIFQYYREEENGRGNFPPRFSGLQFPNYSSELNVNALELDDSALYLCASSLDRGTDTQYFGPGTRLTVL.

The chain joins TRBV24-1 to TRBJ2-2, with D perhaps TRBD1 (5 bases). This CDR3 has 16 residues. The germline V gene has CDR1 KGHDR and CDR2 SFDVKD. The V and J ends lost 0 bases and 0 bases respectively, with 7 bases between them. The CDR3 region is CATSDLARANTGELFF. The CDR3 nucleotides read TGTGCCACCAGTGATTTGGCCAGGGCGAACACCGGGGAGCTGTTTTTT.

This CDR3 reads CASSVGVAGGKGANVLTF. CDR3 sequence (DNA): TGTGCCAGCAGCGTAGGGGTAGCGGGAGGGAAAGGGGCCAACGTCCTGACTTTC. The V call is TRBV9, the J call TRBJ2-6; TRBD2 matches at 11 bases. The V gene end was trimmed by 0 bases and the J gene end by 4 bases; junction bases not matched to a gene: 6. The CDR3 contains 18 residues. CDR1 and CDR2 (germline): SGDLS, YYNGEE.

The CDR3 sequence: CASSKDLQETQYF. The CDR3 nucleotides read TGTGCCAGCTCAAAGGACTTACAAGAGACCCAGTACTTC. The chain employs TRBV18 and TRBJ2-5, with D perhaps matching TRBD2 (5 bases). Trimming took 5 bases from V and 2 from J, leaving 9 bases between them. CDR3 length equals 13 residues. Germline values: CDR1 KGHSH, CDR2 LQKENI.

V is TRBV27 and J is TRBJ2-2; D unclear. V was clipped by 3 bases and J by 1 base, with 3 bases between them. Germline CDR1 and CDR2: MNHEY and SMNVEV (reference sequence). The CDR3 consists of 13 residues. The CDR3 DNA reads TGTGCCAGCAGTTTCAAGAACACCGGGGAGCTGTTTTTT. Translating it yields CASSFKNTGELFF.

This clone has only a few counts. V and J are TRBV2 and TRBJ1-5; the D is unclear. The ends were cut back, 7 bases at V and 3 bases at J, with 7 bases in the middle. CDR1 and CDR2 from the germline V gene are SNHLY and FYNNEI. CDR3 size: 12 residues. CDR3 in amino acids: CASIGPNQPQHF. The CDR3 nucleotides are TGTGCCAGCATTGGGCCCAATCAGCCCCAGCATTTT.

Comments on this clone: The junction and the germline gene differ at one end; a read error may be behind it. The gene calls are TRBV6-5 and TRBJ1-2; 9 nucleotides agree with TRBD1. Germline CDR1 and CDR2: MNHEY and SVGAGI. The CDR3 loop spans 13 amino acids. The CDR3 bases are TGTGCCAGCAGAGGGGACAGGGTGACTTCCGATCGCTTC. This translates into CASRGDRVTSDRF.

V and J are TRBV24-1 and TRBJ2-1, with 9 bases matching TRBD1. V gave up 11 bases and J gave up 5 bases; unmatched junction bases: 6. Germline assignment: CDR1 KGHDR and CDR2 SFDVKD. This CDR3 spans 13 amino acids. The chain's CDR3 is CAISGTGNNEQFF. The CDR3 bases are TGTGCCATCTCCGGGACAGGGAACAATGAGCAGTTCTTC.

This clone was found once. This chain links TRBV24-1 with TRBJ2-2, with D perhaps assigned TRBD1 or TRBD2 (6 bases each). CDR3 size: 14 residues. Germline CDR1 is KGHDR and CDR2 is SFDVKD. V was shortened by 9 bases and J by 1 base, with 11 bases between the two germline ends. This chain's CDR3 is CATAGTLNTGELFF. The DNA for the CDR3 is TGTGCCACCGCGGGGACATTGAACACCGGGGAGCTGTTTTTT.

The chain carries TRBV19 and TRBJ2-7, with 10 bases matching TRBD2. Losses at the gene ends were 3 bases for V and 4 bases for J; bases not matched to a gene: 3. The CDR3 runs to 14 residues. CDR1 is LNHDA, CDR2 SQIVND, per germline (reference sequence). The chain's CDR3 is CASSIGLAVYEQYF. The CDR3 DNA reads TGTGCCAGTAGTATTGGACTAGCGGTTTACGAGCAGTACTTC.

This clone was picked up one time. This chain uses TRBV21-1 with TRBJ1-4; TRBD1 is the table's D call and was not checked against the DNA. TRBV21-1 has pseudogene status. There are 19 residues in the CDR3. The CDR3 spells CASSKFGDRVWFTNEKLFF. The CDR3 DNA reads as TGTGCCAGCAGCAAATTTGGGGACAGGGTTTGGTTTACTAATGAAAAACTGTTTTTT.

The chain recombines TRBV12-3 or TRBV12-4 with TRBJ1-5; D possibly corresponds to TRBD1 (6 bases). Trimming pared 6 bases from V and 5 bases from J, leaving 8 bases between. The CDR3 runs 12 residues. The CDR3 region is CASRTGHQPQHF. The CDR3 nucleotides read TGTGCCAGCAGAACAGGGCATCAGCCCCAGCATTTT.

This clone has only one observation. The J gene is TRBJ2-2, the V gene TRBV5-1; 11 bases align to TRBD1. Looked up from germline, CDR1 is SGHRS and CDR2 is YFSETQ. The CDR3 has 17 residues. The ends lost 5 bases at V and 5 bases at J; junction bases unmatched: 11. In nucleotides, the CDR3 is TGCGCCAGCAGGAGGACAGGGGGCGCTTATAGGACCGGGGAGCTGTTTTTT. It codes for CASRRTGGAYRTGELFF.

This chain connects TRBV6-1 to TRBJ1-1; 9 nucleotides align to TRBD1. The CDR3 sequence is 18 residues long. Germline loops: CDR1 MNHNS, CDR2 SASEGT. V lost 6 bases to trimming and J lost 0 bases; unmatched junction nucleotides: 14. The CDR3: CASRELDRGAAMNTEAFF. CDR3 bases: TGTGCCAGCAGGGAATTGGACAGGGGTGCTGCCATGAACACTGAAGCTTTCTTT.

V gene TRBV6-5 combines with J gene TRBJ1-2; D is unresolved. The CDR3 has 13 amino acids. Trimming took 0 bases from V and 7 from J, leaving 9 bases between them. Germline values: CDR1 MNHEY, CDR2 SVGAGI. The DNA of the CDR3 is TGTGCCAGCAGTTACTCGACGGGAGGTGGCTACACCTTC. This sequence encodes CASSYSTGGGYTF.

The chain employs TRBV27 and TRBJ1-4; 8 bases match TRBD1. Germline lookup yields CDR1 MNHEY and CDR2 SMNVEV (reference sequence). The CDR3 totals 17 residues. V was pared by 2 bases and J by 0 bases, with 5 bases of the junction left unmatched. CDR3 amino acids: CASSLRDRPATNEKLFF. The CDR3 coding sequence is TGTGCCAGCAGTTTACGGGACAGGCCTGCAACTAATGAAAAACTGTTTTTT. The full variable domain, in which reference TRBV27 and TRBJ1-4 provide the parts outside the CDR3, is EAQVTQNPRYLITVTGKKLTVTCSQNMNHEYMSWYRQDPGLGLRQIYYSMNVEVTDKGDVPEGYKVSRKEKRNFPLILESPSPNQTSLYFCASSLRDRPATNEKLFFGSGTQLSVL.

The chain joins TRBV19 to TRBJ2-7; no definite D call. The V end lost 3 bases, the J end lost 2 bases, and 14 bases lay between the germline ends. This CDR3 spans 15 amino acids. CDR1 LNHDA and CDR2 SQIVND come from the germline V gene (reference sequence). The CDR3 DNA is TGTGCCAGTAGTATCAATCACCTAGGCGCCTACGAGCAGTACTTC. Encoded protein: CASSINHLGAYEQYF.